This T cell receptor beta chain was profiled in a study of cytomegalovirus exposure and HLA in healthy donors. Findings and caveats of the study: Immune exposure data for these donors was limited to CMV serostatus. Among the CMV-associated chains, a few were confirmed in vitro as specific for CMV antigens.

Remarks on this clone: Its antigen is undetermined.

Likely unrecorded immune exposures existed in these nominally healthy donors. The PCR had 60 Vbeta and 13 Jbeta primers. Profiled with immunoSEQ multiplex PCR; TCRdb holds only in-frame clones, not every one. This table holds approximately 100,000 clones, over 65% found once. This TCR was sampled from a female donor in good health and CMV-seropositive. The sample comprised PBMCs.

The CDR3 DNA is TGCGCCAGCAGCACTTACTCCGGGACAGCTGGAAACACCATATATTTT. Protein: CASSTYSGTAGNTIYF. The J gene is TRBJ1-3, the V gene TRBV5-1; TRBD1 matches 7 bases. J was trimmed by 2 bases and V by 4 bases; bases with no gene match: 9. CDR1 SGHRS and CDR2 YFSETQ come from the germline V gene. The CDR3 is 16 residues long.